This TCR beta chain was retrieved from a study of cytomegalovirus exposure and HLA in healthy donors. Across the study: Most genotyped donors, 75% to 85% of more than 300, had Caucasian-associated genetic ancestry.

A multiplex PCR was run with 60 Vbeta primers and 13 Jbeta primers. Assay: immunoSEQ multiplex PCR; the TCRdb copy retains only in-frame clones and omits some. The table records roughly 150,000 clones, 80% to 90% of them present only once. V was clipped by 5 bases and J by 4 bases, with 8 bases between them. CDR3 length: 13 amino acids. Germline CDR1 reads MDHEN; CDR2 reads SYDVKM. As concerns this clone: Its antigen is currently unknown.

Overall study findings and caveats: Within an earlier analysis, most TCR beta V segments proved productive either about 90% or about 30% of the time. TCR beta sequences reportedly predicted most subjects' HLA-A and HLA-B alleles accurately. An ancestry cluster, one associated with Asian ancestry, reportedly showed fewer N-insertions than the 666-donor mean in a later analysis.

The sample taken for sequencing was PBMCs. This clonotype originated in a woman younger than 30 in good health and CMV-seronegative. The chain links TRBV28 to TRBJ1-4; no reliable D call. As DNA, the CDR3 is TGTGCCAGCAGTGGGCCAGTTAATGAAAAACTGTTTTTT. Encoded protein: CASSGPVNEKLFF. The whole variable domain, filled in from reference TRBV28 and TRBJ1-4, reads DVKVTQSSRYLVKRTGEKVFLECVQDMDHENMFWYRQDPGLGLRLIYFSYDVKMKEKGDIPEGYSVSREKKERFSLILESASTNQTSMYLCASSGPVNEKLFFGSGTQLSVL.